Here is one T cell receptor (beta chain) with its context. These data are taken from a study of T-cell reconstitution after alpha-beta-depleted transplantation in children. Per the germline V gene, CDR1 is SQVTM and CDR2 is ANQGSEA. The CDR3 is made up of 13 amino acids. V gave up 6 bases and J gave up 1 base, with 7 bases separating them. TCRbeta library construction was performed incorporating unique molecular identifiers. TCRdb redid the calling of the PCR reads with MiXCR, one entry per CDR3 protein. Here the sample spans hundreds of thousands of distinct CDR3 sequences, 10% to 13% being singletons.

The receptor was derived from a human donor who donated a stem cell graft to a child with acute myeloid leukemia. The gene calls are TRBV29-1 and TRBJ2-6; D ambiguous. Here the sequenced sample was PBMCs from the stem cell graft donor, taken from the stem cell graft. CDR3 region: CSVERSGANVLTF. The CDR3 region has the DNA TGCAGCGTCGAACGGTCTGGGGCCAACGTCCTGACTTTC.